This T cell receptor (beta chain) was sequenced for a study of blood T cell repertoires in COVID-19. At the level of the study: The United States, Italy and Spain supplied acute and convalescent COVID-19 samples. From T cells, B-cell-depleted T cells, or PBMCs came the material, which was cDNA or gDNA.

Trimming took 8 bases from V and 6 from J; bases not matched to a gene: 4. The CDR3 extends over 13 amino acids. The germline gives CDR1 LNHDA, CDR2 SQIVND (reference sequence). The authors' processing: Amplification with reference gene primers provided the estimates of nucleated cell counts. Sequenced by immunoSEQ multiplex PCR; TCRdb stores in-frame clones only, minus some. That table supplies the V and J calls and clone size; D and trimming were determined from the DNA. The table has approximately 500,000 clones, over 75% seen once; the top ten hold under 4%. This chain joins TRBV19 and TRBJ2-3, with TRBD2 matching 11 bases. The sequence derives from a human donor in a cohort sampled during active COVID-19. Sequenced: peripheral blood. The CDR3 DNA is TGTGCCAGTTCTAGCGGGAGGCCGGATACGCAGTATTTT. This translates into CASSSGRPDTQYF.